The present T cell receptor (beta chain) was sequenced within a study of shared clonotypes between healthy human individuals. Overall study: Each donor's CD4 naive and CD4 memory cells filled three plates apiece, CD8 naive two, and CD8 memory one.

In germline, CDR1 is SGHAT, CDR2 FQNNGV. The V end was cut by 0 bases, the J end by 3 bases, with 6 bases between. The CDR3 length is 13 residues. Concerning this clone: Its matching antigen is unknown.

The study's findings and limits: Large sequencing depth failed to make sorted-subset sequencing complete, rarefaction showed. Sampling covered nothing but blood. Tissue TCR repertoires likely differ from those found in blood.

Once extracted for a subset, genomic DNA was divided evenly among several immunoSEQ plates. The repertoire was sequenced with immunoSEQ multiplex PCR; TCRdb's copy has only in-frame clones and lacks some. The profile shows more than 850,000 clones, around 78% of them singletons. This TCR was sampled from a man in his late teens or twenties in good health. Some clones in this sample may be carry-over from other donors' samples. The chain uses TRBV11-2 and TRBJ2-7; no reliable D call. Source material: memory CD4+ T cells from PBMCs. Subset in this sample: CD45RA-negative fraction. The DNA of the CDR3 is TGTGCCAGCAGCTTAGACGGAAACTACGAGCAGTACTTC. Translating it yields CASSLDGNYEQYF.